This entry is about one TCR beta chain. Its antigen is still unknown. TCRdb itself ran the 5' RACE reads through MiXCR, one entry per CDR3 protein. The table includes 170,000 or so distinct CDR3 sequences, about 22% detected once. V was cut by 4 bases and J by 3 bases, with 15 bases left in between. The CDR3 is 15 residues long. CDR1 SEHNR and CDR2 FQNEAQ come from the germline V gene (reference sequence). This entry is derived from a study of T-cell memory formation after mild COVID-19. Study-level points and caveats: CD4+ contracting clones were mainly CM and EM; CD8+ ones, EMRA.

The origin of this receptor is an adult woman who had mild COVID-19 (a few samples of this study predate the infection). Cell type and time point are not known. Material for sequencing was PBMCs or a T cell subset sorted from them (not recorded which). The chain carries TRBV7-9 and TRBJ1-2; D perhaps matches TRBD1 (6 bases). CDR3 coding DNA: TGTGCCAGCAGCTCCACACAGGGAGTCGACTATGGCTACACCTTC. Its protein product is CASSSTQGVDYGYTF.